These T cell receptor beta chains were read from a single sample in a study of OX40 agonist ivuxolimab in advanced cancers. Profiling relied on immunoSEQ multiplex PCR, and the TCRdb table lists in-frame clones only, not all of them. The sample consists of about 71,000 clones, 80% to 85% of them appearing once. The sequenced sample was CD4+ or CD8+ T cells sorted from blood, obtained in a trial of the OX40 agonist ivuxolimab. The source is an adult with an advanced solid tumor such as melanoma, head and neck, liver or kidney cancer. The CDR3 runs from the conserved cysteine through the conserved F or W. A D gene is named only where the DNA matches it firmly. The size of a clone is reported for some rows only, either as once, few or many, or as a class for expanded clones.

TRBJ1-4 . TRBV4-1 . TGCGCCAGCAGCCAAAACAGGGTAGGCGAAAAACTGTTTTTT CASSQNRVGEKLFF
TRBJ1-2 TRBD1 TRBV6-5 . TGTGCCAGCAGCACCGGAGGGGGCGCGGAGGGCTACACCTTC CASSTGGGAEGYTF
TRBJ1-4 . TRBV6-1 . TGTGCCAGCAGTGAACAGGGCAGGGGAAATGAAAAACTGTTTTTT CASSEQGRGNEKLFF
TRBJ1-2 . TRBV6-6 . TGTGCCAGCAGAGAGTCGCAGGGCTCGGGCTACACCTTC CASRESQGSGYTF
TRBJ2-7 TRBD2 TRBV25-1 . TGTGCCAGGAATGGCGGGGGGGATTACGAGCAGTACTTC CARNGGGDYEQYF
TRBJ2-1 TRBD2 TRBV6-6 . TGTGCCAGCAGCTCGGGACTAGCCCCCTACAATGAGCAGTTCTTC CASSSGLAPYNEQFF
TRBJ1-3 . TRBV27 once TGTGCCAGCAGTTTTTCCGGGACACTAAGCCCAGGAAACACCATATATTTT CASSFSGTLSPGNTIYF
TRBJ2-7 TRBD2 TRBV27 . TGTGCCAGCAGTGTGGCCGGGACTAGCGGGGGTTACGAGCAGTACTTC CASSVAGTSGGYEQYF
TRBJ2-7 . TRBV5-1 . TGCGCCAGCAGCAGAGGACAGAACTACGAGCAGTACTTC CASSRGQNYEQYF
TRBJ1-1 . TRBV5-1 many TGCGCCAGCAGCTTGGACCGGGTGGTTACGGCTGAAGCTTTCTTT CASSLDRVVTAEAFF
TRBJ2-6 . TRBV7-6 . TGTGCCAGCAGCCGAAACTCTGGGGCCAACGTCCTGACTTTC CASSRNSGANVLTF
TRBJ2-3 . TRBV11-3 . TGTGCCAGCAGCGGTGGGCAGGTAGTCACAGATACGCAGTATTTT CASSGGQVVTDTQYF
TRBJ1-1 . TRBV2 . TGTGCCAGCAGTGAGAGGGCCTCGGGGGCCGGTGAAGCTTTCTTT CASSERASGAGEAFF
TRBJ2-5 TRBD2 TRBV7-9 . TGTGCCAGCAGTTACGGGACTAGCGGGAGGGAGACCCAGTACTTC CASSYGTSGRETQYF
TRBJ2-5 TRBD2 TRBV18 few TGTGCCAGCTCACCGGGAAGCGGGAGCGGAGAGACCCAGTACTTC CASSPGSGSGETQYF
TRBJ1-1 . TRBV13 few TGTGCCAGCAGCTTGACCCCTTCTGAAGCTTTCTTT CASSLTPSEAFF
TRBJ1-2 . TRBV18 . TGTGCCAGCTCATTCGTGGACAGTCCTTATGGCTACACCTTC CASSFVDSPYGYTF
TRBJ2-7 . TRBV19 . TGTGCCAGTAGTATGACTCCCTCCTACGAGCAGTACTTC CASSMTPSYEQYF
TRBJ1-3 TRBD1 TRBV5-6 few TGTGCCAGCAGCTCGTGGACAGGTGGTGGAAACACCATATATTTT CASSSWTGGGNTIYF
TRBJ2-7 TRBD2 TRBV28 . TGTGCCAGCAACTCTCATGGACGGGGGGCCTACGAGCAGTACTTC CASNSHGRGAYEQYF
TRBJ2-7 TRBD2 TRBV30 . TGTGCCTGGAGTCCACTAGCGGGAGTGTACGAGCAGTACTTC CAWSPLAGVYEQYF
TRBJ2-6 TRBD1 TRBV19 . TGTGCCAGTAGTACCTTGGACAGGGGGCGCGCTGGGGCCAACGTCCTGACTTTC CASSTLDRGRAGANVLTF
TRBJ2-1 . TRBV28 few TGTGCCAGCAGCCTCAGCCGGGAGCAGTTCTTC CASSLSREQFF
TRBJ2-7 TRBD2 TRBV29-1 . TGCAGCGTTGAAAGGCTAGCGGGAGGGACCGAGCAGTACTTC CSVERLAGGTEQYF
TRBJ1-6 . TRBV14 . TGTGCCAGCAGCCCAGCCGGCAATTCACCCCTCCACTTT CASSPAGNSPLHF
TRBJ1-1 . TRBV7-3 . TGTGCCAGCAGCTTATCGACAGAATCTGAAGCTTTCTTT CASSLSTESEAFF
TRBJ1-1 . TRBV18 once TGTGCCAGCTCACCCCAGGAGGTTGAAGCTTTCTTT CASSPQEVEAFF